One T cell receptor (beta chain) is described in this entry. The junction departs from germline at one end; a sequencing error may be responsible. This CDR3 region has 14 residues. Germline CDR1 reads SGHTA; CDR2 reads FQGNSA. Then a second PCR, running roughly 7 to 11 cycles, was carried out with a sample-barcoded 5' primer and a J-beta primer mix. One entry per CDR3 protein results from TCRdb running MiXCR on the 5' RACE reads. The sample includes 1,800,000 or so distinct CDR3 sequences, about two fifths of them seen just once. This specimen comes from a study of blood T cells in healthy people across ages.

This chain links TRBV7-2 with TRBJ2-7; no clear D. The sequence came from a human donor in good health. Sequencing input: blood. CDR3 DNA sequence: TGTGCCAGCCGCTTTGGTGGAGCTAACTACGAGCAGTACTTC. It specifies CASRFGGANYEQYF. The full variable domain, in which reference TRBV7-2 and TRBJ2-7 provide the parts outside the CDR3, is GAGVSQSPSNKVTEKGKDVELRCDPISGHTALYWYRQSLGQGLEFLIYFQGNSAPDKSGLPSDRFSAERTGGSVSTLTIQRTQQEDSAVYLCASRFGGANYEQYFGPGTRLTVT.